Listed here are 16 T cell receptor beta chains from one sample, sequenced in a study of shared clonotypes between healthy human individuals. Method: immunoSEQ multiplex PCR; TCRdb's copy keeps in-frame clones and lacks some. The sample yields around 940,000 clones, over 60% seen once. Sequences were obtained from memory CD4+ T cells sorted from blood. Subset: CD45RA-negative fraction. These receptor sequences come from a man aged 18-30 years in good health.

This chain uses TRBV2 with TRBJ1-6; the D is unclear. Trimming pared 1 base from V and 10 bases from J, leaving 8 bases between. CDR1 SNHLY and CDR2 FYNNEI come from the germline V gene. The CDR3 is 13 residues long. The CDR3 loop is CASSEEGMSPLHF. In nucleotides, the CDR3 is TGTGCCAGCAGTGAAGAGGGAATGTCACCCCTCCACTTT.

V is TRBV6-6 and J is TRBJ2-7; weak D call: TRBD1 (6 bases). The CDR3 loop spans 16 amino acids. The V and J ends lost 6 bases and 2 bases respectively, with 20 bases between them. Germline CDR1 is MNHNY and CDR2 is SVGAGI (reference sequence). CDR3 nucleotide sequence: TGTGCCAGCAGCCGAAATATGCTAGGGGACACCTACGAGCAGTACTTC. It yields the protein CASSRNMLGDTYEQYF.

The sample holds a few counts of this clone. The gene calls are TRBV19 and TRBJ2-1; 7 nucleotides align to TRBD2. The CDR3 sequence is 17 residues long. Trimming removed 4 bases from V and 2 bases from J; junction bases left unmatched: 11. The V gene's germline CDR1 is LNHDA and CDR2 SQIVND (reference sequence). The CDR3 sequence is CASSRDFPGGPYNEQFF. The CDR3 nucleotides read TGTGCCAGTAGTAGGGACTTCCCGGGAGGACCCTACAATGAGCAGTTCTTC. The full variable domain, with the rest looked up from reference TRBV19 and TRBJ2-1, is DGGITQSPKYLFRKEGQNVTLSCEQNLNHDAMYWYRQDPGQGLRLIYYSQIVNDFQKGDIAEGYSVSREKKESFPLTVTSAQKNPTAFYLCASSRDFPGGPYNEQFFGPGTRLTVL.

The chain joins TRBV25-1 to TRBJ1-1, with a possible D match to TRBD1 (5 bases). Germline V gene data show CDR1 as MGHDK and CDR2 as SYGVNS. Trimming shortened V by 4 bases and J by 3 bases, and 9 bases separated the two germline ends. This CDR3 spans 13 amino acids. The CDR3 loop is CASSGGMHTEAFF. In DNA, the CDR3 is TGTGCCAGCAGTGGGGGCATGCACACTGAAGCTTTCTTT.

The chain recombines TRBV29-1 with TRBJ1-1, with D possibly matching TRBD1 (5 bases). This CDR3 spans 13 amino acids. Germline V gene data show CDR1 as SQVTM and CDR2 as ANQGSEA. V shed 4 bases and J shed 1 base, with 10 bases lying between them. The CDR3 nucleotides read TGCAGCGTTGTTTGGGGCTCGAACACTGAAGCTTTCTTT. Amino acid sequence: CSVVWGSNTEAFF.

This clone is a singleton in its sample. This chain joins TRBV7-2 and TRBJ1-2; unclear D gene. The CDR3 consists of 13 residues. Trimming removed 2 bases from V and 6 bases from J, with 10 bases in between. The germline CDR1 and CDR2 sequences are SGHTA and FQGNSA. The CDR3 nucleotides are TGTGCCAGCAGCTTATTTAACTTGGATGGCTACACCTTC. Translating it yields CASSLFNLDGYTF. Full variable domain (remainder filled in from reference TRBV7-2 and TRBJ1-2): GAGVSQSPSNKVTEKGKDVELRCDPISGHTALYWYRQSLGQGLEFLIYFQGNSAPDKSGLPSDRFSAERTGGSVSTLTIQRTQQEDSAVYLCASSLFNLDGYTFGSGTRLTVV.

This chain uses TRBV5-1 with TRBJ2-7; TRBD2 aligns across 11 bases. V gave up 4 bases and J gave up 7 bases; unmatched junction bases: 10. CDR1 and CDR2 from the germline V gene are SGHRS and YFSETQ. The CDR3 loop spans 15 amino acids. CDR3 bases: TGCGCCAGCAGCCCGGTGGTAGCGGGAGGGGGAGAGCAGTACTTC. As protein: CASSPVVAGGGEQYF.

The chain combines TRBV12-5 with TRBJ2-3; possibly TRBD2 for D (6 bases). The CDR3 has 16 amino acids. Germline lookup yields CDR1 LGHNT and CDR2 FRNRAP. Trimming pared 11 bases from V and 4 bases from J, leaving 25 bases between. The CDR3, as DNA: TGTGCTTACGGCCTCGGGGGTATGATCGTCCCAGATACGCAGTATTTT. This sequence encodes CAYGLGGMIVPDTQYF.

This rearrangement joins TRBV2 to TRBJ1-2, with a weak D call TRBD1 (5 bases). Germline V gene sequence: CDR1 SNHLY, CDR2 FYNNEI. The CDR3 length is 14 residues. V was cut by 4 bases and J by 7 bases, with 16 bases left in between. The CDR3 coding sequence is TGTGCCAGCAGTGCGTCCAGGGAATTAGCTGGCTACACCTTC. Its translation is CASSASRELAGYTF.

CDR3 sequence: CASSLGAGKTEAFF. The CDR3 nucleotides read TGCGCCAGCAGCTTGGGTGCAGGAAAAACTGAAGCTTTCTTT. The chain uses TRBV5-1 and TRBJ1-1; no firm D call. CDR3 size: 14 residues. Trimming left V 0 bases short and J 5 bases short, with 11 bases between. Germline V gene data show CDR1 as SGHRS and CDR2 as YFSETQ.

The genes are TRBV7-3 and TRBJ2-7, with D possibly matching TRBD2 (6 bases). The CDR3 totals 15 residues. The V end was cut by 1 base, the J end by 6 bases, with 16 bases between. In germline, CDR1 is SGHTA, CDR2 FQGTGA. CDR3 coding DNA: TGTGCCAGCAGCTTAAATCGATGGGGGGTACGCGAGCAGTACTTC. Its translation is CASSLNRWGVREQYF.

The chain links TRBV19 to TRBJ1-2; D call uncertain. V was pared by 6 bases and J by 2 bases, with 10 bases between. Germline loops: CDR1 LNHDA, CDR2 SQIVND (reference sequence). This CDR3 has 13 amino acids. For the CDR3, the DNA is TGTGCCAGTAGCCCAGACGGAAACTATGGCTACACCTTC. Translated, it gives CASSPDGNYGYTF.

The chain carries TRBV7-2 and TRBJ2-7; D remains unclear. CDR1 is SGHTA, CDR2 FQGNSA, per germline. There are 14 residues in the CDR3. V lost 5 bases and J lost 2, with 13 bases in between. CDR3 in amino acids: CASSRFDGPYEQYF. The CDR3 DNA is TGTGCCAGCAGCCGGTTCGACGGTCCCTACGAGCAGTACTTC. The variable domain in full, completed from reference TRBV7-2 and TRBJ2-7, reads GAGVSQSPSNKVTEKGKDVELRCDPISGHTALYWYRQSLGQGLEFLIYFQGNSAPDKSGLPSDRFSAERTGGSVSTLTIQRTQQEDSAVYLCASSRFDGPYEQYFGPGTRLTVT.

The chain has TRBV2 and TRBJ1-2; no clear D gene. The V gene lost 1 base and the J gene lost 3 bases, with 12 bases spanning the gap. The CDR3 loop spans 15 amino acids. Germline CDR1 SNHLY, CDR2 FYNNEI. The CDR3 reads CASSEGRSPHYGYTF. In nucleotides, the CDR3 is TGTGCCAGCAGTGAAGGACGATCCCCCCACTATGGCTACACCTTC.

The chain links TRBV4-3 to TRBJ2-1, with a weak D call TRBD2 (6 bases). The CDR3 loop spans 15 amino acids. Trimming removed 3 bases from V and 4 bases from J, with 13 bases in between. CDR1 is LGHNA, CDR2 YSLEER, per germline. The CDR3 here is CASSQAGTGYNEQFF. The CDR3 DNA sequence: TGCGCCAGCAGCCAGGCCGGGACTGGTTACAATGAGCAGTTCTTC.

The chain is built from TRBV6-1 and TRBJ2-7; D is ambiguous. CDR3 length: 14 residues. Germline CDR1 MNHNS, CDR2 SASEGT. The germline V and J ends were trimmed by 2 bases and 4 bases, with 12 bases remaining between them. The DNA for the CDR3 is TGTGCCAGCAGTGAACCCGTACAATGGTACGAGCAGTACTTC. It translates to CASSEPVQWYEQYF.